This TCR beta chain was identified during a study of patients and donors after allogeneic stem cell transplantation. TCRdb reanalysed the RT-PCR reads using MiXCR and keeps one entry per CDR3 protein. The sample consists of 150,000 or so distinct CDR3 sequences, 24% of them appearing once. The CDR3 totals 15 residues. V was shortened by 1 base and J by 0 bases, with 7 bases between the two germline ends. Germline CDR1 LGHDT, CDR2 YNNKEL (reference sequence). The TCR was taken from a human donor who was either an allogeneic HSCT recipient or a stem cell or donor lymphocyte infusion donor (not recorded which). It is not recorded whose cells these are; they may come from a transplant donor. Sequences were obtained from blood, either unsorted or a sorted T cell fraction (not recorded which). The V call is TRBV3-1, the J call TRBJ2-1, with D perhaps TRBD1 (6 bases). CDR3 DNA: TGTGCCAGCAGCCAAGGGGACACCTCCTACAATGAGCAGTTCTTC. Amino acids: CASSQGDTSYNEQFF.